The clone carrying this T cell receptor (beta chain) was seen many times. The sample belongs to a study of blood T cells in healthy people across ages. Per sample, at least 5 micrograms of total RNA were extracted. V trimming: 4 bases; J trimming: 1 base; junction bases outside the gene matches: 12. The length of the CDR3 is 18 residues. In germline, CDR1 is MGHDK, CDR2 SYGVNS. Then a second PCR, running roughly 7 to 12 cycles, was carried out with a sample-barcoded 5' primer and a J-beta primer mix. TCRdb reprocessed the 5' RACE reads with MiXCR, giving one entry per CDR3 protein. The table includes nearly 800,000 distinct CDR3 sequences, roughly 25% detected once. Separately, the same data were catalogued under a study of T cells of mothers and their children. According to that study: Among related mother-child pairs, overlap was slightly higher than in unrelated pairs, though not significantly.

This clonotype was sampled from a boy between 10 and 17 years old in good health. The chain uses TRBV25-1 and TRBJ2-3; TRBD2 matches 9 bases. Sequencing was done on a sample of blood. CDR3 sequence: CASSGPGIGGGGTDTQYF. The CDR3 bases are TGTGCCAGCAGTGGCCCCGGGATTGGCGGGGGGGGCACAGATACGCAGTATTTT.